The present T cell receptor (beta chain) was sequenced within a study of shared clonotypes between healthy human individuals. The CDR3 is made up of 14 amino acids. Trimming removed 4 bases at V and 4 bases at J, with 8 bases between. Germline V gene sequence: CDR1 SEHNR, CDR2 FQNEAQ (reference sequence). Repertoires were generated with immunoSEQ multiplex PCR, while TCRdb's copy carries only in-frame clones and drops some. The sample shows about 1.1 million clones, about four fifths of them seen only once. Sequenced: memory CD4+ T cells from PBMCs. Subset in this sample: CD45RA-negative fraction. The rearrangement uses TRBV7-9 and TRBJ2-6; D call uncertain. This clonotype originated in a man younger than 35 in good health. Some clones in this sample may be carry-over from other donors' samples. CDR3 sequence reads: CASSSGSGANVLTF. The CDR3 region has the DNA TGTGCCAGCAGCTCCGGCTCCGGGGCCAACGTCCTGACTTTC.